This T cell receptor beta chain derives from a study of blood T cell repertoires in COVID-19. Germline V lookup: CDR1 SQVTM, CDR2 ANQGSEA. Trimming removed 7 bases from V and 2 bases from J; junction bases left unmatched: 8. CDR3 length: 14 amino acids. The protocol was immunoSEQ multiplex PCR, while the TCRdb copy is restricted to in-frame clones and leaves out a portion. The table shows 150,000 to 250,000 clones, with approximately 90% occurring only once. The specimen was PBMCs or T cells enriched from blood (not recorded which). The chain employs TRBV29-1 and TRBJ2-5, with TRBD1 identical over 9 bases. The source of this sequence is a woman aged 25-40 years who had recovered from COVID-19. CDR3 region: CSAGTGSFQETQYF. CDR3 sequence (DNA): TGCAGCGCCGGGACAGGGAGCTTTCAAGAGACCCAGTACTTC.